Listed here are 29 T cell receptor beta chains from one sample, sequenced in a study of T-cell reconstitution after alpha-beta-depleted transplantation in children. Molecular barcoding with unique molecular identifiers was used for the TCRbeta library. TCRdb recomputed calls from the PCR reads with MiXCR, one row per CDR3 protein. Here the sample spans 490,000 or so distinct CDR3 sequences, around 13% being singletons. This material consisted of PBMCs from the stem cell graft donor, taken from the stem cell graft. The source of these receptors is a human donor who donated a stem cell graft to a child with combined immunodeficiency.

This clonotype appeared a few times. The chain is built from TRBV20-1 and TRBJ1-1; 8 bases fit TRBD1. The CDR3 has 13 residues. In germline, CDR1 is DFQATT, CDR2 SNEGSKA (reference sequence). Losses at the gene ends were 5 bases for V and 3 bases for J; bases not matched to a gene: 5. CDR3 in amino acids: CSAASGGYTEAFF. CDR3 DNA: TGCAGTGCTGCCTCAGGGGGCTACACTGAAGCTTTCTTT.

This clonotype was observed many times. V usage is TRBV29-1 and J usage is TRBJ2-2, with TRBD1 matching 7 bases. Germline V gene lookup returns CDR1 SQVTM and CDR2 ANQGSEA. This CDR3 is built from 13 residues. The junction had 4 bases not matched to a gene; V was cut back by 4 bases and J by 5 bases. The CDR3 bases are TGCAGCGTTGCCGACAGGGATACCGGGGAGCTGTTTTTT. Protein: CSVADRDTGELFF.

This clonotype was counted ten times or more. This chain links TRBV20-1 with TRBJ2-3, with 12 bases that match TRBD2. V dropped 6 bases and J dropped 4; count of bases not matched to a gene: 8. The CDR3 sequence is 15 residues long. Germline CDR1 reads DFQATT; CDR2 reads SNEGSKA (reference sequence). The CDR3 nucleotides read TGCAGTGCCAAAAGACTAGCGGGGGCCCCAGATACGCAGTATTTT. As protein: CSAKRLAGAPDTQYF.

Notes on this clonotype: The junction and the germline gene differ at one end; a read error may be behind it. This chain links TRBV12-3 or TRBV12-4 with TRBJ2-1; D is unresolved. The CDR3 spans 13 residues. The CDR3: CASSLISENERFF. DNA for the CDR3: TGTGCCAGCAGTTTAATATCCGAGAATGAGCGGTTCTTC.

This clonotype was counted ten times or more. The CDR3 bases are TGTGCCAGCAGTGTCGGACAGAGCTCCTACAATGAGCAGTTCTTC. This codes for CASSVGQSSYNEQFF. This rearrangement joins TRBV2 to TRBJ2-1, with a possible D match to TRBD1 (6 bases). Germline assignment: CDR1 SNHLY and CDR2 FYNNEI. The CDR3 is 15 residues long. With 4 bases removed from V and 0 bases from J, the gap between germline ends came to 10 bases.

This clonotype has a count of ten or more. This chain uses TRBV28 with TRBJ2-1, with D perhaps TRBD1 (6 bases). V lost 6 bases, J lost 6 bases, and 15 bases lay in between. Germline V lookup: CDR1 MDHEN, CDR2 SYDVKM. The CDR3 covers 14 residues. The DNA for the CDR3 is TGTGCCAGCAGGACACCGGGACACCTCAATGAGCAGTTCTTC. Its protein product is CASRTPGHLNEQFF. Variable domain in full (rest from reference TRBV28 and TRBJ2-1): DVKVTQSSRYLVKRTGEKVFLECVQDMDHENMFWYRQDPGLGLRLIYFSYDVKMKEKGDIPEGYSVSREKKERFSLILESASTNQTSMYLCASRTPGHLNEQFFGPGTRLTVL.

At least ten counts were recorded for this clonotype. The chain employs TRBV6-2 or TRBV6-3 and TRBJ2-6; D remains ambiguous. CDR1 and CDR2 (germline): MNHEY, SVGEGT. Trimming stripped 7 bases from V and 0 bases from J, with 16 bases between. This CDR3 contains 17 residues. Here the CDR3 DNA reads TGTGCCAGCACGGCCGAGGAAGACATCTCTGGGGCCAACGTCCTGACTTTC. Residues: CASTAEEDISGANVLTF.

The rearrangement joins TRBV14 to TRBJ1-1, with no clear D. Per germline, CDR1 SGHDN and CDR2 FVKESK. V shed 1 base and J shed 0 bases, with 6 bases lying between them. The CDR3 sequence is 14 residues long. This CDR3 reads CASSQVELNTEAFF. In DNA form, the CDR3 reads TGTGCCAGCAGCCAAGTGGAACTGAACACTGAAGCTTTCTTT.

This clonotype was observed many times. This sequence joins TRBV29-1 and TRBJ2-1, with D unresolved. Germline-derived CDR1 and CDR2 are SQVTM and ANQGSEA. This CDR3 spans 11 amino acids. The V gene lost 5 bases and the J gene lost 11 bases, with 13 bases spanning the gap. CDR3 nucleotides: TGCAGCGTTTCACAGCGCCATAAGCAGTTCTTC. The encoded protein is CSVSQRHKQFF.

This clonotype appeared a few times. This sequence joins TRBV9 and TRBJ2-2; 13 nucleotides line up with TRBD2. This CDR3 region has 17 residues. V lost 3 bases to trimming and J lost 5 bases; unmatched junction nucleotides: 7. The germline V gene encodes CDR1 SGDLS and CDR2 YYNGEE. As DNA, the CDR3 is TGTGCCAGCAGCGGAACCGGGACTAGCGGGATTACCGGGGAGCTGTTTTTT. Its protein is CASSGTGTSGITGELFF. Combining the CDR3 with reference TRBV9 and TRBJ2-2 gives the whole variable domain DSGVTQTPKHLITATGQRVTLRCSPRSGDLSVYWYQQSLDQGLQFLIQYYNGEERAKGNILERFSAQQFPDLHSELNLSSLELGDSALYFCASSGTGTSGITGELFFGEGSRLTVL.

The chain is built from TRBV12-3 or TRBV12-4 and TRBJ2-7, with TRBD2 matching 8 bases. V lost 0 bases and J lost 7; bases outside the gene matches: 2. There are 13 residues in the CDR3. The chain's CDR3 is CASSLAAGGEQYF. CDR3 in DNA: TGTGCCAGCAGTTTAGCGGCGGGGGGAGAGCAGTACTTC.

This clonotype turned up a few times. One end of the junction fails to match germline, which may point to a read error. V and J are TRBV7-7 and TRBJ2-5; TRBD2 might be the D (5 bases). Germline V gene lookup returns CDR1 SSHAT and CDR2 FNYEAQ (reference sequence). The CDR3 is 14 amino acids. CDR3 DNA sequence: TGTGCTAGCAGCAGAGCCGGCGGGCGAGAGACCCAGTACTTC. Its protein is CASSRAGGRETQYF.

The chain joins TRBV11-1 to TRBJ2-7; 14 positions match TRBD2. Trimming at V came to 1 base and at J to 5 bases, leaving 10 bases not matched to a gene. Germline CDR1 is SGHAT and CDR2 is FQDESV (reference sequence). The CDR3 is 18 residues long. This chain's CDR3 is CASSLGWGLAGAQNEQYF. DNA of the CDR3: TGTGCCAGCAGCTTAGGTTGGGGACTAGCGGGAGCACAGAACGAGCAGTACTTC.

This clonotype was seen ten or more times. This rearrangement joins TRBV20-1 to TRBJ2-1; TRBD2 matches 9 bases. The CDR3 runs to 18 residues. The germline gives CDR1 DFQATT, CDR2 SNEGSKA (reference sequence). J gave up 3 bases and V 3 bases, and 15 bases lay outside the gene matches. CDR3 coding DNA: TGCAGTGCTAGTCCCCTCGGTTTAGCGGGGGCCGGCTACAATGAGCAGTTCTTC. Its protein product is CSASPLGLAGAGYNEQFF.

The chain couples TRBV2 to TRBJ1-5; D call uncertain. V was shortened by 4 bases and J by 7 bases, with 14 bases between the two germline ends. Germline V gene sequence: CDR1 SNHLY, CDR2 FYNNEI. CDR3 length: 14 residues. In DNA, the CDR3 is TGTGCCAGCAGTGTTGGAGCATCAGGCCAGCCCCAGCATTTT. This sequence encodes CASSVGASGQPQHF.

J is TRBJ2-6 and V is TRBV20-1; 8 positions agree with TRBD1. In germline, CDR1 is DFQATT, CDR2 SNEGSKA (reference sequence). The CDR3 totals 16 residues. Losses at the gene ends were 6 bases for V and 0 bases for J; bases not matched to a gene: 7. The CDR3 reads CSAWGQASSGANVLTF. CDR3 nucleotides: TGCAGTGCGTGGGGACAGGCGAGCTCTGGGGCCAACGTCCTGACTTTC.

This clonotype has just a few counts. V is TRBV10-3 and J is TRBJ2-5; TRBD2 matches at 7 bases. V gave up 4 bases and J gave up 3 bases; unmatched junction bases: 5. The germline gives CDR1 ENHRY, CDR2 SYGVKD. The CDR3 length is 14 residues. CDR3 bases: TGTGCCATCAGTGGGACCGCGGGGGAAGAGACCCAGTACTTC. This encodes CAISGTAGEETQYF.

This clonotype showed up many times. In nucleotides, the CDR3 is TGCAGTGCTAGAGCTAGGGATACGAGTGGCTACACCTTC. Its translation: CSARARDTSGYTF. J is TRBJ1-2 and V is TRBV20-1; D remains ambiguous. Trimming shortened V by 1 base and J by 7 bases, and 13 bases separated the two germline ends. Germline-derived CDR1 and CDR2 are DFQATT and SNEGSKA (reference sequence). CDR3 length: 13 residues.

This clonotype was detected only a few times. This chain joins TRBV10-3 and TRBJ2-7; no definite D call. Trimming took 0 bases from V and 4 from J, leaving 16 bases between them. Germline values: CDR1 ENHRY, CDR2 SYGVKD. The length of the CDR3 is 16 residues. In DNA, the CDR3 is TGTGCCATCAGTGAGTCGGTAGGGCGGAAGGGATACGAGCAGTACTTC. As protein: CAISESVGRKGYEQYF.

This clonotype appeared a few times. This rearrangement joins TRBV15 to TRBJ2-5; D gene uncertain. Germline V gene sequence: CDR1 LNHNV, CDR2 YYDKDF (reference sequence). V dropped 0 bases and J dropped 3 bases, with 8 bases sitting between them. CDR3 size: 14 residues. The CDR3 nucleotides are TGTGCCACCAGCAGAGATGGGCAGGAAGAGACCCAGTACTTC. Amino acids: CATSRDGQEETQYF.

This CDR3 is CASSLGIAAVGEETQYF. CDR3 in DNA: TGTGCCAGCAGCTTAGGAATAGCGGCGGTGGGGGAAGAGACCCAGTACTTC. This sequence joins TRBV7-6 and TRBJ2-5; maybe TRBD2 (6 bases). CDR3 length: 17 amino acids. Trimming removed 1 base from V and 3 bases from J, with 18 bases in between. Germline CDR1 reads SGHVS; CDR2 reads FNYEAQ.

This clonotype has a handful of counts. The chain joins TRBV11-1 to TRBJ2-5, with unresolved D. Trimming pared 2 bases from V and 0 bases from J, leaving 10 bases between. The CDR3 is made up of 15 amino acids. Germline CDR1 SGHAT, CDR2 FQDESV (reference sequence). The CDR3 nucleotides are TGTGCCAGCAGCTTATCAAATCTGAACCAAGAGACCCAGTACTTC. Protein sequence: CASSLSNLNQETQYF.

V is TRBV30 and J is TRBJ2-5, with a weak D call TRBD1 (6 bases). CDR1 and CDR2 (germline): GTSNPN, SVGIG (reference sequence). The CDR3 is 14 residues long. Deletions cut 0 bases from V and 0 bases from J, with 8 bases between. For the CDR3, the DNA is TGTGCCTGGAGTGTAACAGGGAACCAAGAGACCCAGTACTTC. Encoded protein: CAWSVTGNQETQYF.

The chain combines TRBV12-3 or TRBV12-4 with TRBJ1-2, with a possible D match to TRBD1 (6 bases). Between the trimmed V and J ends, which lost 6 bases and 5 bases, there was a span of 13 bases. This CDR3 is 13 amino acids long. CDR3 sequence: CASRSTGSYGYTF. For the CDR3, the DNA is TGTGCCAGCAGATCGACAGGCAGTTATGGCTACACCTTC.

The chain carries TRBV12-3 or TRBV12-4 and TRBJ2-5, with TRBD1 matching over 10 bases. The CDR3 spans 17 residues. With 8 bases clipped from V and 4 bases from J, the junction kept 16 bases outside the gene matches. The CDR3 DNA is TGTGCCAGCTCCCGCGGGTTCGGGACAGGGGTAAGAGAGACCCAGTACTTC. Translated: CASSRGFGTGVRETQYF.

In this sample, this clonotype turned up a few times. This chain connects TRBV9 to TRBJ2-7, with D tentatively TRBD2 (6 bases). Germline CDR1 and CDR2: SGDLS and YYNGEE. This CDR3 has 14 residues. V lost 4 bases, J lost 3 bases, and 14 bases lay in between. This CDR3 is CASSPRDSDYEQYF. CDR3 nucleotide sequence: TGTGCCAGCAGCCCAAGGGACTCGGACTACGAGCAGTACTTC. The complete variable domain, with remaining parts taken from reference TRBV9 and TRBJ2-7, reads DSGVTQTPKHLITATGQRVTLRCSPRSGDLSVYWYQQSLDQGLQFLIQYYNGEERAKGNILERFSAQQFPDLHSELNLSSLELGDSALYFCASSPRDSDYEQYFGPGTRLTVT.

This clonotype was counted only a few times. This chain links TRBV20-1 with TRBJ1-2; D is uncertain. Trimming stripped 1 base from V and 2 bases from J, with 8 bases between. The CDR3 contains 13 residues. From germline, CDR1 is DFQATT and CDR2 SNEGSKA (reference sequence). DNA for the CDR3: TGCAGTGCTAGAGTGTCCGAAAACTATGGCTACACCTTC. Translated: CSARVSENYGYTF.

The J gene is TRBJ2-7, the V gene TRBV29-1; 9 bases fit TRBD1. V lost 4 bases to trimming and J lost 4 bases; unmatched junction nucleotides: 8. CDR3 length equals 14 residues. CDR1 and CDR2 (germline): SQVTM, ANQGSEA. The CDR3 region is CSVAGTGNSYEQYF. Here the CDR3 DNA reads TGCAGCGTTGCCGGGACAGGGAATTCTTACGAGCAGTACTTC.

The chain recombines TRBV20-1 with TRBJ2-4; D uncertain. Looked up from germline, CDR1 is DFQATT and CDR2 is SNEGSKA (reference sequence). The V gene lost 1 base and the J gene lost 6 bases, with 13 bases spanning the gap. CDR3 size: 14 residues. Here the CDR3 DNA reads TGCAGTGCTAGAGTTGGTTGGGGTGGAAACATTCAGTACTTC. It yields the protein CSARVGWGGNIQYF.